The rows below give T cell receptor beta chains drawn from one sample of a study of blood T cell repertoires in COVID-19. Assay used: immunoSEQ multiplex PCR; TCRdb lists only in-frame clones, some missing. Counted here are more than 100,000 clones, about 86% occurring once; the ten biggest clones make up less than 4%. Sequencing input: peripheral blood. The source of these receptors is a human donor in a cohort sampled during active COVID-19. Each CDR3 is given with its conserved first and last residue. A D gene is named only where the DNA matches it firmly. Some rows mark clone size as missing; the rest say once, few, many or name a class of expanded clone.

d_gene	abundance	v_gene	j_gene	CDR3aa
-	few	TRBV18	TRBJ1-6	CASSPGRGSPLHF
TRBD2	-	TRBV3-1/TRBV3-2	TRBJ2-1	CASSQRGLAGPNEQFF
TRBD2	-	TRBV28	TRBJ2-3	CASSPLAGVWADTQYF
-	-	TRBV28	TRBJ2-7	CASSLLDPGHGYEQYF
-	few	TRBV28	TRBJ2-7	CASSLWSTATGQPRNTYEQYF
TRBD1	-	TRBV5-5	TRBJ1-5	CASSLQGDSNQPQHF
-	-	TRBV7-9	TRBJ1-2	CASSLAAREGNYGYTF
-	-	TRBV30	TRBJ1-4	CAWSRLATNEKLFF
TRBD2	-	TRBV7-8	TRBJ2-2	CASSSQGLAGNTGELFF
TRBD1	-	TRBV12-5	TRBJ2-3	CASGSRQGGNTDTQYF
-	-	TRBV7-9	TRBJ2-7	CASSPRGLDEQYF
-	-	TRBV19	TRBJ1-1	CASSMGADTEAFF
TRBD2	-	TRBV3-1/TRBV3-2	TRBJ2-5	CASHLAGEETQYF
TRBD2	-	TRBV4-3	TRBJ2-7	CASSQGASGRSRGSYEQYF
TRBD2	few	TRBV10-2	TRBJ2-3	CAISAGGPPDTQYF
TRBD2	-	TRBV10-3	TRBJ2-7	CAIRASGGAYEQYF
TRBD1	-	TRBV18	TRBJ1-1	CASSPRTPGQGTNTEAFF
-	once	TRBV28	TRBJ1-2	CASSSGYNYGYTF
-	-	TRBV12-5	TRBJ2-3	CASGYRQTDTQYF
TRBD1	once	TRBV24-1	TRBJ2-1	CATSGTGNNEQFF
-	-	TRBV25-1	TRBJ1-6	CASSTGYNSPLHF
TRBD1	-	TRBV5-8	TRBJ2-7	CASSHRGIYEQYF
TRBD2	-	TRBV4-1	TRBJ2-5	CASSQGGTRKTQYF
-	-	TRBV19	TRBJ1-6	CASCPAGHYNSPLHF
TRBD1	few	TRBV7-6	TRBJ1-2	CASSLGTGGGYTF
-	-	TRBV10-2	TRBJ1-2	CASSEAANYGYTF
-	-	TRBV13	TRBJ2-7	CASSLRGVSYEQYF
-	-	TRBV27	TRBJ1-5	CASSPDRKGSNQPQHF
TRBD1	-	TRBV19	TRBJ1-2	CASSDWTGAYYGYTF
-	-	TRBV19	TRBJ1-6	CASSTIYVVNSPLHF
-	few	TRBV2	TRBJ2-3	CASSEQTGPYTDTQYF
-	-	TRBV3-1/TRBV3-2	TRBJ1-2	CASSQGASVGYTF
-	-	TRBV6-5	TRBJ2-7	CASSRQALRGYEQYF
-	-	TRBV10-2	TRBJ1-3	CASSDWQGSAGNTIYF
TRBD1	-	TRBV4-3	TRBJ2-2	CASSQSRTGFGGELFF
-	-	TRBV11-2	TRBJ2-1	CASSPYDEQFF
TRBD1	few	TRBV28	TRBJ2-7	CASSLTGKVSREQYF
-	once	TRBV19	TRBJ2-6	CASSIGASGANVLTF
TRBD1	-	TRBV12-5	TRBJ2-7	CASGLRTGSEQYF
-	-	TRBV30	TRBJ1-1	CAWSGGYTEAFF
TRBD1	-	TRBV4-1	TRBJ2-5	CASSQTTRQGRETQYF
-	-	TRBV7-9	TRBJ2-7	CASSPNRQGLSYF
-	-	TRBV19	TRBJ1-1	CASSIQGTLNTEAFF
TRBD2	-	TRBV7-2	TRBJ2-5	CASSLVRGQETQYF
-	-	TRBV19	TRBJ1-2	CASSSQGSAGGYTF
-	-	TRBV5-5	TRBJ1-4	CASSLVEPNEKLFF
-	-	TRBV3-1/TRBV3-2	TRBJ2-1	CASSQVGYTGNEQFF
TRBD2	-	TRBV30	TRBJ2-3	CAWSVLADGTDTQYF
TRBD1	-	TRBV7-9	TRBJ1-5	CASSRGDRAYNQPQHF
-	-	TRBV30	TRBJ2-6	CAWRLRVGANVLTF
-	-	TRBV19	TRBJ2-7	CASSMALFYEQYF
-	-	TRBV2	TRBJ1-4	CASSELGQGANEKLFF
TRBD1	-	TRBV10-1	TRBJ2-3	CASSDRGSTDTQYF
TRBD2	-	TRBV18	TRBJ2-7	CASSPSGLAVSYEQYF
TRBD2	-	TRBV7-9	TRBJ2-1	CASGTGGSYNEQFF